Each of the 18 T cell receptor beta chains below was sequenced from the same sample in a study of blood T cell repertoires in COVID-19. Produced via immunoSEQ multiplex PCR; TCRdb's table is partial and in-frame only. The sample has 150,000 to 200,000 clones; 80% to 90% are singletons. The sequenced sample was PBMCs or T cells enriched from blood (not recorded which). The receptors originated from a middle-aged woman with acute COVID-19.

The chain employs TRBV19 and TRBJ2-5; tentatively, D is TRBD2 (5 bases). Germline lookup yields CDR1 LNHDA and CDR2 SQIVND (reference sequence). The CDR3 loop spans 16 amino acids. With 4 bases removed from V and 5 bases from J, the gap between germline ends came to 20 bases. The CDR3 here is CASSTSRGRGVETQYF. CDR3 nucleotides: TGTGCCAGTAGTACCTCCCGTGGCCGGGGAGTTGAGACCCAGTACTTC.

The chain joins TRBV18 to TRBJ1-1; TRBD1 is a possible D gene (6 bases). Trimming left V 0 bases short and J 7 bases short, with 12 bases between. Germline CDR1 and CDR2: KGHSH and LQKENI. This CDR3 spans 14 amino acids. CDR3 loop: CASSPPRGQNEAFF. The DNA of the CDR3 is TGTGCCAGCTCACCACCCCGAGGACAGAATGAAGCTTTCTTT.

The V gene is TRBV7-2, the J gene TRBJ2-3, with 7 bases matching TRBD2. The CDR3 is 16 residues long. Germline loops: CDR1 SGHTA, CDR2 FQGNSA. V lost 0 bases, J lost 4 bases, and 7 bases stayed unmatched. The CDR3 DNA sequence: TGTGCCAGCAGCTTAGCAAGTGAGGGGAGGGCAGATACGCAGTATTTT. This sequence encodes CASSLASEGRADTQYF.

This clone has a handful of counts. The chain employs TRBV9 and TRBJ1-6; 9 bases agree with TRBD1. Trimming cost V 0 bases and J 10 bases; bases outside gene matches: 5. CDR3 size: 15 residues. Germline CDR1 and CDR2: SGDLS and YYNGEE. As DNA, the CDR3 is TGTGCCAGCAGCGTAGAAGGGACAGGGAACTCACCCCTCCACTTT. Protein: CASSVEGTGNSPLHF.

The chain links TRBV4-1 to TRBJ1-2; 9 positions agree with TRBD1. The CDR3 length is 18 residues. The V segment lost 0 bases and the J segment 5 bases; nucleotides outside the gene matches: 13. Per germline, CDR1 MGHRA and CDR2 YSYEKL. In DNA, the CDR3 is TGCGCCAGCAGCCAAGATATGAGGGCGACAGGGGGAGGGTATGGCTACACCTTC. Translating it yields CASSQDMRATGGGYGYTF.

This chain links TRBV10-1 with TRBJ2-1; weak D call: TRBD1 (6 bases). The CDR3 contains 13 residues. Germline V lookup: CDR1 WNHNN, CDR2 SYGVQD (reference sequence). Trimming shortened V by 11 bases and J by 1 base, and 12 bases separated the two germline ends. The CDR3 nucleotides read TGCGCCTGCCGGGACAAATCCTACAATGAGCAGTTCTTC. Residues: CACRDKSYNEQFF.

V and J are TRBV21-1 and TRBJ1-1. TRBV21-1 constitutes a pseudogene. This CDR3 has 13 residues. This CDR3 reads CASRVAANTEAFF. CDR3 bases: TGTGCCAGCCGGGTGGCAGCGAACACTGAAGCTTTCTTT.

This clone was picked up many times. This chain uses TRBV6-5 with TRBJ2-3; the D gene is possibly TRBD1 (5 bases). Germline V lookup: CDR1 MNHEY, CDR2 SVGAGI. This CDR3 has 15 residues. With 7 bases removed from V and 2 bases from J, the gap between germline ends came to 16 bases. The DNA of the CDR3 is TGTGCCAGCACCGCAGGGATGGGGCACACAGATACGCAGTATTTT. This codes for CASTAGMGHTDTQYF.

In DNA, the CDR3 is TGTGCCAGCAGTTTAATCGGGGGGGCGAACGGGGAGCTGTTTTTT. As protein: CASSLIGGANGELFF. V usage is TRBV28 and J usage is TRBJ2-2, with 8 positions matching TRBD2. CDR1 and CDR2 from the germline V gene are MDHEN and SYDVKM. The trim removed 2 bases at V and 7 bases at J, leaving 6 bases unmatched. The CDR3 totals 15 residues.

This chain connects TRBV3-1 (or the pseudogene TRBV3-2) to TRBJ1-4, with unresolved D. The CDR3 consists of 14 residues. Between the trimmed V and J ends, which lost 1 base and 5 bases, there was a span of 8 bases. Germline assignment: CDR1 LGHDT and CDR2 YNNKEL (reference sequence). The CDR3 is CASSQASINEKLFF. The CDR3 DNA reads TGTGCCAGCAGCCAAGCGTCTATAAATGAAAAACTGTTTTTT.

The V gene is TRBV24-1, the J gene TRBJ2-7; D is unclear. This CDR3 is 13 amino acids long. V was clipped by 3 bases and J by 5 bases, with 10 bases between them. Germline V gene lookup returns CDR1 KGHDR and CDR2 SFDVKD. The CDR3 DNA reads TGTGCCACCAGTGATACTCTCACCCACGAGCAGTACTTC. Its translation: CATSDTLTHEQYF.

This CDR3 is CATWSLSSYNSPLHF. The CDR3 DNA is TGTGCCACCTGGAGCTTGAGCTCCTATAATTCACCCCTCCACTTT. V usage is TRBV11-3 and J usage is TRBJ1-6, with D unclear. The V gene's germline CDR1 is SGHNT and CDR2 YENEEA. The germline V and J ends were trimmed by 10 bases and 0 bases, with 13 bases remaining between them. This CDR3 region has 15 residues.

The CDR3 is CASSLAGGGPGEQYF. The CDR3 DNA reads TGTGCCAGCAGCTTAGCCGGGGGGGGCCCGGGAGAGCAGTACTTC. The V and J genes are TRBV7-6 and TRBJ2-7; 8 positions agree with TRBD2. V lost 0 bases to trimming and J lost 7 bases; unmatched junction nucleotides: 8. The CDR3 totals 15 residues. The V gene's germline CDR1 is SGHVS and CDR2 FNYEAQ.

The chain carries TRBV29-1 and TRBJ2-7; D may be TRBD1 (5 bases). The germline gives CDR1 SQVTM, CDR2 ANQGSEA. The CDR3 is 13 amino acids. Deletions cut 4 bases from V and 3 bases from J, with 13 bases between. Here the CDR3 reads CSVGLYRSYEQYF. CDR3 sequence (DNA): TGCAGCGTTGGGTTGTACAGGAGCTACGAGCAGTACTTC.

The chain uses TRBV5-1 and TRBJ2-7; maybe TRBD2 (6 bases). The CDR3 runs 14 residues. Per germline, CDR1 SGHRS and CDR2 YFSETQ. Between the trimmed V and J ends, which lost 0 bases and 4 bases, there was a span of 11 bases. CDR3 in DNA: TGCGCCAGCAGCTTGGTAGCGGAGGCATACGAGCAGTACTTC. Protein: CASSLVAEAYEQYF.

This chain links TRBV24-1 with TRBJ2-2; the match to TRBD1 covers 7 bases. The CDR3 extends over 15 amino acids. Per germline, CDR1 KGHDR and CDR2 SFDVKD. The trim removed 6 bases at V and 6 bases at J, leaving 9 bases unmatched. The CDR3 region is CATSRKDRAAGELFF. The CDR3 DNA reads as TGTGCCACCAGTAGAAAAGACAGGGCCGCCGGGGAGCTGTTTTTT.

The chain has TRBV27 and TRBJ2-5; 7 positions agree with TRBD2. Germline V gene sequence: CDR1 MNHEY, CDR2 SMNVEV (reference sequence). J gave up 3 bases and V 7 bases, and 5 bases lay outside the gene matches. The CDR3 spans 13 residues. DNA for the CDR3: TGTGCCAGCAAAGGGGCGGGGGAAGAGACCCAGTACTTC. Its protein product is CASKGAGEETQYF.

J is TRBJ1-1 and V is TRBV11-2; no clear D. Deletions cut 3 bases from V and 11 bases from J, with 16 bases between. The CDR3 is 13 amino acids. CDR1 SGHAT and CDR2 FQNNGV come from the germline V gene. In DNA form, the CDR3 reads TGTGCCAGCAGCTTGGAACAGCCCCGCTCGGCTTTCTTT. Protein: CASSLEQPRSAFF. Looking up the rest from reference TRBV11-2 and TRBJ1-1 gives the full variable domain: EAGVAQSPRYKIIEKRQSVAFWCNPISGHATLYWYQQILGQGPKLLIQFQNNGVVDDSQLPKDRFSAERLKGVDSTLKIQPAKLEDSAVYLCASSLEQPRSAFFGQGTRLTVV.